The 24 T cell receptor beta chains in this list originate from one sample, sequenced in a study of metastatic and nonmetastatic thyroid tumors. Every patient underwent thyroid surgery untreated. TCRdb reanalyzed the PCR reads via MiXCR. Among 12,000 or so clones listed, around 12% were seen once. Specimen: blood. These receptors were collected from a female donor with papillary thyroid cancer or a benign thyroid nodule (not recorded which). Some clones in this sample may be carry-over from other donors' samples.

This clone showed up many times. V is TRBV5-1 and J is TRBJ2-5; tentative D call: TRBD1 (6 bases). There are 16 residues in the CDR3. Germline assignment: CDR1 SGHRS and CDR2 YFSETQ. V lost 0 bases to trimming and J lost 1 base, with 13 bases between them. In DNA, the CDR3 is TGCGCCAGCAGCTTGGAGGCAGGGGTGATCCAAGAGACCCAGTACTTC. This encodes CASSLEAGVIQETQYF.

This clone is categorized as medium-sized. The chain couples TRBV12-3 or TRBV12-4 to TRBJ2-1, with D hard to call. V shed 6 bases and J shed 4 bases, with 7 bases lying between them. The CDR3 consists of 12 residues. The CDR3 DNA is TGTGCCAGCAGGTCCCAATACAATGAGCAGTTCTTC. Encoded protein: CASRSQYNEQFF.

This clone qualifies as medium-sized. V usage is TRBV5-1 and J usage is TRBJ2-2, with 8 nucleotides matching TRBD2. The CDR3 length is 17 residues. Germline V gene sequence: CDR1 SGHRS, CDR2 YFSETQ. V lost 0 bases to trimming and J lost 7 bases; unmatched junction nucleotides: 11. CDR3 DNA: TGCGCCAGCAGCTTGGTCGTGCGGGAGGATTTGAGCGGGGAGCTGTTTTTT. Its protein is CASSLVVREDLSGELFF.

Ten or more counts support this clone. The chain carries TRBV9 and TRBJ2-5; TRBD2 agrees at 13 bases. The germline gives CDR1 SGDLS, CDR2 YYNGEE. J was trimmed by 4 bases and V by 5 bases; bases with no gene match: 5. The CDR3 contains 15 residues. CDR3 DNA sequence: TGTGCCAGCAGTGTGGGGACTAGCGGGATAGAGACCCAGTACTTC. Translating it yields CASSVGTSGIETQYF.

There are many counts of this clone. V usage is TRBV10-3 and J usage is TRBJ1-2; D gene ambiguous. The germline V and J ends were trimmed by 10 bases and 3 bases, with 12 bases remaining between them. The CDR3 runs to 12 residues. CDR1 is ENHRY, CDR2 SYGVKD, per germline. The CDR3 DNA reads as TGTGCCACTGTCACTGGAGACTATGGCTACACCTTC. It encodes CATVTGDYGYTF.

By share of the sample, this clone is medium-sized (0.01 to 0.1%). V usage is TRBV7-9 and J usage is TRBJ1-2; D remains unclear. With 2 bases removed from V and 10 bases from J, the gap between germline ends came to 11 bases. CDR3 length: 12 residues. Germline V CDR1 and CDR2: SEHNR, FQNEAQ (reference sequence). CDR3 DNA sequence: TGTGCCAGCAGCTTAAACTCAGGTCCCTACACCTTC. Translating it yields CASSLNSGPYTF.

The table lists this clone with many counts. The chain recombines TRBV19 with TRBJ2-2, with D perhaps matching TRBD1 (6 bases). Germline V CDR1 and CDR2: LNHDA, SQIVND (reference sequence). The CDR3 sequence is 16 residues long. Trimming took 6 bases from V and 2 from J, leaving 16 bases between them. The CDR3 sequence is CASSPGQGINTGELFF. DNA of the CDR3: TGTGCCAGTAGCCCGGGGCAGGGGATAAACACCGGGGAGCTGTTTTTT.

There are many counts of this clone. The chain links TRBV20-1 to TRBJ1-2; D remains unclear. Germline CDR1 reads DFQATT; CDR2 reads SNEGSKA (reference sequence). V was trimmed by 2 bases and J by 2 bases, leaving 9 bases between them. The CDR3 sequence is 13 residues long. In DNA, the CDR3 is TGCAGTGCTAGACTACACGGCAACTATGGCTACACCTTC. Translating it yields CSARLHGNYGYTF.

This clone was detected many times. This chain links TRBV5-8 with TRBJ2-1, with 11 bases matching TRBD2. The length of the CDR3 is 14 residues. Germline assignment: CDR1 SGHTS and CDR2 YDEGEE. Unmatched junction bases numbered 1, after V lost 2 bases and J lost 6 bases. CDR3 protein: CASSFSGGANEQFF. The DNA of the CDR3 is TGTGCCAGCAGCTTTAGCGGGGGGGCCAATGAGCAGTTCTTC. The whole variable domain, filled in from reference TRBV5-8 and TRBJ2-1, reads EAGVTQSPTHLIKTRGQQATLRCSPISGHTSVYWYQQALGLGLQFLLWYDEGEERNRGNFPPRFSGRQFPNYSSELNVNALELEDSALYLCASSFSGGANEQFFGPGTRLTVL.

This clone has at least ten counts. Different DNA sequences within this sample yield the same CDR3. The J gene is TRBJ1-2, the V gene TRBV28; D is perhaps TRBD1 (5 bases). With 3 bases removed from V and 8 bases from J, the gap between germline ends came to 7 bases. The CDR3 covers 11 residues. Germline-derived CDR1 and CDR2 are MDHEN and SYDVKM. The DNA of the CDR3 is TGTGCCAGCAGTTTTGGGGCCGGCTACACCTTC. As protein: CASSFGAGYTF.

This clone is medium-sized within its sample. An end of the junction does not agree with germline; a read error may underlie this. The CDR3 spells CASSEVPAHTEAFF. The CDR3 DNA is TGTGCCAGCAGCGAAGTCCCTGCTCACACTGAAGCTTTCTTT. V gene TRBV6-1 combines with J gene TRBJ1-1, with D unresolved. CDR3 length equals 14 residues. Germline lookup yields CDR1 MNHNS and CDR2 SASEGT.

This clone is classed as medium-sized. The V call is TRBV6-1, the J call TRBJ2-3, with 9 nucleotides matching TRBD1. The CDR3 is 14 amino acids. Trimming at V came to 6 bases and at J to 0 bases, leaving 1 base not matched to a gene. Germline V CDR1 and CDR2: MNHNS, SASEGT. The chain's CDR3 is CASRQGASTDTQYF. Here the CDR3 DNA reads TGTGCCAGCAGACAGGGGGCTAGCACAGATACGCAGTATTTT.

In this sample, this clone turned up many times. This chain uses TRBV2 with TRBJ2-1; 11 bases map to TRBD2. CDR1 SNHLY and CDR2 FYNNEI come from the germline V gene. The CDR3 runs to 12 residues. With V trimmed by 6 bases and J by 9 bases, 1 base remained unmatched. The CDR3 nucleotides read TGTGCCAGCAGGGGGACTAGCGGTGAGCAGTTCTTC. This translates into CASRGTSGEQFF.

CDR3 in DNA: TGTGCCAGCGTTAGGGAGGGCTCCTACAATGAGCAGTTCTTC. This encodes CASVREGSYNEQFF. The chain has TRBV2 and TRBJ2-1, with 7 bases that match TRBD2. Per the germline V gene, CDR1 is SNHLY and CDR2 is FYNNEI. The CDR3 spans 14 residues. Trimming at V came to 8 bases and at J to 0 bases, leaving 4 bases not matched to a gene.

This clone was counted ten times or more. A much larger clonotype is one base distant, so this may be a read error. Lacking the conserved final phenylalanine or tryptophan, this CDR3 likely reflects a read error. CDR3: CSAREDRLNTGELFL. The CDR3 DNA follows: TGCAGTGCTAGAGAGGACAGGTTAAACACCGGGGAGCTGTTTCTT. The chain uses TRBV20-1 and TRBJ2-2; 7 nucleotides line up with TRBD1. Trimming at V came to 0 bases and at J to 2 bases, leaving 3 bases not matched to a gene. This CDR3 is 15 amino acids long. Germline V lookup: CDR1 DFQATT, CDR2 SNEGSKA (reference sequence).

This clone came up many times. The V gene is TRBV27, the J gene TRBJ2-3; D not resolved. V dropped 5 bases and J dropped 0 bases, with 9 bases sitting between them. In germline, CDR1 is MNHEY, CDR2 SMNVEV (reference sequence). This CDR3 has 14 residues. Here the CDR3 reads CASSRPHSTDTQYF. The CDR3 nucleotides are TGTGCCAGCAGTCGACCGCATAGCACAGATACGCAGTATTTT.

This clone has ten or more counts. CDR3 region: CAIPKTDEAFF. In DNA, the CDR3 is TGTGCCATCCCTAAGACAGATGAAGCTTTCTTT. This sequence joins TRBV10-3 and TRBJ1-1, with a tentative D call TRBD1 (5 bases). In germline, CDR1 is ENHRY, CDR2 SYGVKD. Trimming took off 8 bases at V and 7 bases at J, with 11 bases between the two ends. The CDR3 extends over 11 amino acids.

This clone ranks as medium-sized (0.01 to 0.1%). The chain recombines TRBV10-2 with TRBJ1-2; perhaps TRBD1 as D (5 bases). CDR1 is WSHSY and CDR2 is SAAADI in the germline V gene. This CDR3 is built from 14 residues. Trimming stripped 2 bases from V and 1 base from J, with 8 bases between. In nucleotides, the CDR3 is TGCGCCAGCAGTGAGCGGGGCGGTAACTATGGCTACACCTTC. Its translation: CASSERGGNYGYTF.

This clone counts as medium-sized. V gene TRBV2 combines with J gene TRBJ2-7; unclear D gene. Trimming shortened V by 4 bases and J by 1 base, and 8 bases separated the two germline ends. The V gene's germline CDR1 is SNHLY and CDR2 FYNNEI. This CDR3 has 13 amino acids. Here the CDR3 reads CASSGATSYEQYF. CDR3 in DNA: TGTGCCAGCAGTGGAGCCACTTCCTACGAGCAGTACTTC. The variable domain in full, with the rest retrieved from reference TRBV2 and TRBJ2-7, is EPEVTQTPSHQVTQMGQEVILRCVPISNHLYFYWYRQILGQKVEFLVSFYNNEISEKSEIFDDQFSVERPDGSNFTLKIRSTKLEDSAMYFCASSGATSYEQYFGPGTRLTVT.

CDR3: CAWSSLDRDNSPLHF. DNA of the CDR3: TGTGCCTGGAGCTCCCTGGACAGGGATAATTCACCCCTCCACTTT. The rearrangement uses TRBV30 and TRBJ1-6, with 8 bases matching TRBD1. Germline V CDR1 and CDR2: GTSNPN, SVGIG (reference sequence). The length of the CDR3 is 15 residues. The trim removed 3 bases at V and 5 bases at J, leaving 6 bases unmatched.

The table lists this clone with a few counts. This chain uses TRBV19 with TRBJ1-4; D is perhaps TRBD1 (6 bases). Per the germline V gene, CDR1 is LNHDA and CDR2 is SQIVND (reference sequence). The CDR3 is made up of 14 amino acids. With 2 bases removed from V and 14 bases from J, the gap between germline ends came to 18 bases. The CDR3 nucleotides are TGTGCCAGTAGTATAAGGGACACCCATGTTAGTCTGTTTTTT. Protein: CASSIRDTHVSLFF.

This clone has ten or more counts. The V call is TRBV7-2, the J call TRBJ2-3; D unresolved. Germline loops: CDR1 SGHTA, CDR2 FQGNSA. This CDR3 is 15 amino acids long. V lost 4 bases and J 6 bases, leaving 17 bases between the germline ends. CDR3 loop: CASSYSGVPWDTQYF. The CDR3 nucleotides are TGTGCCAGCAGCTATAGTGGTGTGCCATGGGATACGCAGTATTTT. Full variable domain (remainder filled in from reference TRBV7-2 and TRBJ2-3): GAGVSQSPSNKVTEKGKDVELRCDPISGHTALYWYRQSLGQGLEFLIYFQGNSAPDKSGLPSDRFSAERTGGSVSTLTIQRTQQEDSAVYLCASSYSGVPWDTQYFGPGTRLTVL.

The sample holds many counts of this clone. This chain joins TRBV2 and TRBJ2-5, with D uncertain. CDR1 and CDR2 (germline): SNHLY, FYNNEI. The V gene lost 4 bases and the J gene lost 2 bases, with 8 bases spanning the gap. There are 13 residues in the CDR3. The CDR3 DNA reads TGTGCCAGCAGTGTTCTAATACAAGAGACCCAGTACTTC. Protein: CASSVLIQETQYF.

There are many counts of this clone. The chain couples TRBV7-3 to TRBJ1-1; 7 bases align to TRBD1. The ends lost 3 bases at V and 8 bases at J; junction bases unmatched: 3. Germline values: CDR1 SGHTA, CDR2 FQGTGA. The CDR3 loop spans 12 amino acids. This CDR3 reads CASSFQGGEAFF. CDR3 DNA sequence: TGTGCCAGCAGCTTCCAGGGGGGCGAAGCTTTCTTT.